One and the same sample provided the 24 T cell receptor beta chains below, sequenced in a study of shared clonotypes between healthy human individuals. Some clones are missing from TCRdb's copy, which holds only in-frame ones; the method was immunoSEQ multiplex PCR. The sample contains roughly 2.5 million clones, approximately 90% of which appear only once. The sequenced material came from naive CD4+ T cells sorted from blood. Subset here: CD45RA+ positively selected. These receptor sequences come from a man between 18 and 35 years old in good health.

The chain links TRBV28 to TRBJ1-2; tentatively, D is TRBD1 (5 bases). This CDR3 has 15 residues. The germline gives CDR1 MDHEN, CDR2 SYDVKM. V lost 6 bases, J lost 4 bases, and 18 bases lay in between. The DNA of the CDR3 is TGTGCCAGCAGATACCCGACGGGGCAAACCTATGGCTACACCTTC. Its translation is CASRYPTGQTYGYTF.

This clone came up once. This CDR3 is also generated by other DNA sequences in the sample. The rearrangement uses TRBV29-1 and TRBJ1-1; D gene ambiguous. V lost 3 bases and J lost 0, with 8 bases in between. This CDR3 spans 13 amino acids. The germline V gene has CDR1 SQVTM and CDR2 ANQGSEA. CDR3: CSVEPRMNTEAFF. The CDR3 DNA is TGCAGCGTTGAGCCCCGCATGAACACTGAAGCTTTCTTT.

V gene TRBV30 combines with J gene TRBJ2-2, with a possible D match to TRBD1 (5 bases). In germline, CDR1 is GTSNPN, CDR2 SVGIG (reference sequence). Trimming shortened V by 8 bases and J by 3 bases, and 22 bases separated the two germline ends. CDR3 length: 16 residues. The CDR3: CAKRGRGFEDTGELFF. The CDR3 coding sequence is TGTGCCAAAAGGGGCCGCGGATTCGAGGACACCGGGGAGCTGTTTTTT. Full variable domain (outside the CDR3, taken from reference TRBV30 and TRBJ2-2): SQTIHQWPATLVQPVGSPLSLECTVEGTSNPNLYWYRQAAGRGLQLLFYSVGIGQISSEVPQNLSASRPQDRQFILSSKKLLLSDSGFYLCAKRGRGFEDTGELFFGEGSRLTVL.

This chain links TRBV5-1 with TRBJ1-1; no clear D gene. Trimming pared 4 bases from V and 0 bases from J, leaving 7 bases between. CDR1 is SGHRS, CDR2 YFSETQ, per germline. This CDR3 is 13 amino acids long. The CDR3 DNA follows: TGCGCCAGCAGCGTGACAATGAACACTGAAGCTTTCTTT. The encoded protein is CASSVTMNTEAFF.

This clone was counted a single time. The chain uses TRBV10-3 and TRBJ1-1, with D possibly TRBD1 on 6 matching bases. The CDR3 totals 14 residues. Trimming took 8 bases from V and 1 from J, leaving 14 bases between them. CDR1 is ENHRY and CDR2 is SYGVKD in the germline V gene. The CDR3 here is CAIRQDTGNTEAFF. In DNA, the CDR3 is TGTGCCATCCGACAGGATACGGGGAACACTGAAGCTTTCTTT.

V and J are TRBV5-1 and TRBJ1-1, with D perhaps TRBD1 (6 bases). CDR1 is SGHRS and CDR2 is YFSETQ in the germline V gene. Deletions cut 0 bases from V and 7 bases from J, with 10 bases between. The length of the CDR3 is 13 residues. CDR3 sequence (DNA): TGCGCCAGCAGCTTGGAGGGGGAACGTGAAGCTTTCTTT. Encoded protein: CASSLEGEREAFF.

The rearrangement links TRBV29-1 to TRBJ2-5; no reliable D call. V gave up 7 bases and J gave up 1 base, with 13 bases separating them. The germline gives CDR1 SQVTM, CDR2 ANQGSEA. The CDR3 spans 13 residues. This chain's CDR3 is CSASYSSQETQYF. The CDR3 region has the DNA TGCAGCGCGTCCTACAGCAGCCAAGAGACCCAGTACTTC.

The chain combines TRBV5-4 with TRBJ2-5, with TRBD1 matching over 9 bases. The V gene's germline CDR1 is SGHNT and CDR2 YYREEE (reference sequence). V dropped 1 base and J dropped 1; count of bases not matched to a gene: 8. This CDR3 has 17 amino acids. CDR3 sequence (DNA): TGTGCCAGCAGCTTGTCGAGACAGGGGGGGACCCAAGAGACCCAGTACTTC. This translates into CASSLSRQGGTQETQYF.

The chain has TRBV5-1 and TRBJ2-7, with D tentatively TRBD1 or TRBD2 (5 bases each). This CDR3 contains 15 residues. The germline V gene encodes CDR1 SGHRS and CDR2 YFSETQ. V lost 0 bases and J 6 bases, leaving 16 bases between the germline ends. DNA of the CDR3: TGCGCCAGCAGCTTGGGGGGGACCACCTGGGGCGAGCAGTACTTC. Translated, it gives CASSLGGTTWGEQYF.

Comments on this clone: Additional DNA sequences in this sample encode the identical CDR3. The chain has TRBV6-6 and TRBJ2-7, with D possibly called TRBD1 or TRBD2 (6 bases each). V was clipped by 2 bases and J by 1 base, with 9 bases between them. Germline values: CDR1 MNHNY, CDR2 SVGAGI (reference sequence). The CDR3 extends over 14 amino acids. The DNA of the CDR3 is TGTGCCAGCAGTTACGGGGGGCCTTCCTACGAGCAGTACTTC. It encodes CASSYGGPSYEQYF.

J is TRBJ2-3 and V is TRBV9; 9 positions match TRBD2. V trimming: 0 bases; J trimming: 1 base; junction bases outside the gene matches: 9. The CDR3 length is 18 residues. Germline V gene sequence: CDR1 SGDLS, CDR2 YYNGEE. CDR3 bases: TGTGCCAGCAGCGTAGGGCTAGCGGGGAAAACTGGCACAGATACGCAGTATTTT. Its protein product is CASSVGLAGKTGTDTQYF. Full variable domain (remainder filled in from reference TRBV9 and TRBJ2-3): DSGVTQTPKHLITATGQRVTLRCSPRSGDLSVYWYQQSLDQGLQFLIQYYNGEERAKGNILERFSAQQFPDLHSELNLSSLELGDSALYFCASSVGLAGKTGTDTQYFGPGTRLTVL.

The chain links TRBV28 to TRBJ1-5; possibly TRBD1 for D (6 bases). The CDR3 sequence is 15 residues long. Germline CDR1 reads MDHEN; CDR2 reads SYDVKM. Trimming shortened V by 5 bases and J by 0 bases, and 11 bases separated the two germline ends. CDR3 residues: CASSKNRVSNQPQHF. The CDR3 DNA reads TGTGCCAGCAGTAAAAACAGGGTTAGCAATCAGCCCCAGCATTTT.

The rearrangement uses TRBV9 and TRBJ1-2; 9 bases align to TRBD1. CDR3 length: 15 amino acids. Germline V gives CDR1 SGDLS, CDR2 YYNGEE. The J segment lost 3 bases and the V segment lost 4 bases, leaving 7 bases of the junction unmatched. The CDR3 is CASSPGDREDYGYTF. The CDR3 DNA follows: TGTGCCAGCAGCCCTGGGGACAGGGAGGACTATGGCTACACCTTC.

The V call is TRBV5-6, the J call TRBJ1-2; unclear D gene. CDR3 length: 12 amino acids. Germline V gene data show CDR1 as SGHDT and CDR2 as YYEEEE. V was trimmed by 4 bases and J by 5 bases, leaving 9 bases between them. The CDR3 here is CASSKTDYGYTF. Written as DNA, the CDR3 is TGTGCCAGCAGCAAAACAGATTATGGCTACACCTTC. The entire variable domain, with the rest obtained from reference TRBV5-6 and TRBJ1-2, is as follows: DAGVTQSPTHLIKTRGQQVTLRCSPKSGHDTVSWYQQALGQGPQFIFQYYEEEERQRGNFPDRFSGHQFPNYSSELNVNALLLGDSALYLCASSKTDYGYTFGSGTRLTVV.

Points on this clone: This CDR3 is also generated by other DNA sequences in the sample. V and J are TRBV6-5 and TRBJ2-7; possibly TRBD1 for D (6 bases). The germline V gene encodes CDR1 MNHEY and CDR2 SVGAGI. This CDR3 contains 13 residues. V was clipped by 6 bases and J by 4 bases, with 13 bases between them. CDR3 nucleotides: TGTGCCAGCAGCCTGGGACAACATTACGAGCAGTACTTC. Translating gives CASSLGQHYEQYF.

Of note for this clone: This sample also contains other DNA sequences that code for the same CDR3. The J gene is TRBJ2-7, the V gene TRBV11-2; TRBD2 might be the D (6 bases). The germline V and J ends were trimmed by 5 bases and 0 bases, with 11 bases remaining between them. This CDR3 region has 14 residues. Germline V gives CDR1 SGHAT, CDR2 FQNNGV. The chain's CDR3 is CASSLEGSSYEQYF. In nucleotides, the CDR3 is TGTGCCAGCAGCCTGGAGGGGAGCTCCTACGAGCAGTACTTC. The variable domain in full, completed from reference TRBV11-2 and TRBJ2-7, reads EAGVAQSPRYKIIEKRQSVAFWCNPISGHATLYWYQQILGQGPKLLIQFQNNGVVDDSQLPKDRFSAERLKGVDSTLKIQPAKLEDSAVYLCASSLEGSSYEQYFGPGTRLTVT.

This sequence joins TRBV7-8 and TRBJ1-1, with D possibly matching TRBD1 (5 bases). CDR1 and CDR2 (germline): SGHVS, FQNEAQ. V lost 2 bases and J 6 bases, leaving 7 bases between the germline ends. This CDR3 has 12 residues. The CDR3 loop is CASSLIGAEAFF. CDR3 DNA sequence: TGTGCCAGCAGCTTAATAGGGGCTGAAGCTTTCTTT.

For this clone: The same CDR3 can be traced to other DNA sequences in this sample. This rearrangement joins TRBV19 to TRBJ2-7; 8 nucleotides align to TRBD1. This CDR3 region has 13 residues. Germline CDR1 LNHDA, CDR2 SQIVND (reference sequence). Trimming removed 6 bases from V and 2 bases from J; junction bases left unmatched: 3. CDR3 protein: CASSRTGTYEQYF. In DNA form, the CDR3 reads TGTGCCAGTAGCAGGACAGGGACCTACGAGCAGTACTTC.

This sequence joins TRBV5-1 and TRBJ2-7, with TRBD1 identical over 9 bases. Germline CDR1 reads SGHRS; CDR2 reads YFSETQ. The junction had 7 bases not matched to a gene; V was cut back by 4 bases and J by 5 bases. The CDR3 has 14 residues. This CDR3 reads CASSTGQGRDEQYF. In nucleotides, the CDR3 is TGCGCCAGCAGCACGGGACAGGGAAGGGACGAGCAGTACTTC.

V usage is TRBV10-3 and J usage is TRBJ2-7; D gene uncertain. This CDR3 contains 14 residues. The V gene's germline CDR1 is ENHRY and CDR2 SYGVKD. The V end lost 0 bases, the J end lost 1 base, and 7 bases lay between the germline ends. The CDR3 loop reads CAISESAVSYEQYF. CDR3 DNA: TGTGCCATCAGTGAGTCTGCTGTATCCTACGAGCAGTACTTC.

The gene calls are TRBV6-6 and TRBJ2-7; D gene ambiguous. The CDR3 contains 15 residues. The V end was cut by 10 bases, the J end by 0 bases, with 19 bases between. The germline gives CDR1 MNHNY, CDR2 SVGAGI (reference sequence). CDR3 region: CATSDLQTSSYEQYF. In DNA form, the CDR3 reads TGTGCCACCTCCGACCTGCAGACGAGCTCCTACGAGCAGTACTTC.

J is TRBJ2-7 and V is TRBV7-2, with 8 bases matching TRBD2. The trim removed 5 bases at V and 3 bases at J, leaving 6 bases unmatched. This CDR3 is built from 14 residues. Germline CDR1 SGHTA, CDR2 FQGNSA. Here the CDR3 reads CASSLSGDFYEQYF. DNA of the CDR3: TGTGCCAGCAGCCTTAGCGGGGATTTCTACGAGCAGTACTTC.

This chain connects TRBV19 to TRBJ1-2; D may be TRBD1 (5 bases). CDR3 length equals 12 residues. The germline V and J ends were trimmed by 10 bases and 0 bases, with 9 bases remaining between them. Germline V gives CDR1 LNHDA, CDR2 SQIVND (reference sequence). CDR3 bases: TGTGCCACAAAGACAGCTAACTATGGCTACACCTTC. As protein: CATKTANYGYTF.

The chain carries TRBV6-1 and TRBJ2-7; D ambiguous. V lost 10 bases and J 1 base, leaving 17 bases between the germline ends. The CDR3 covers 14 residues. CDR1 is MNHNS and CDR2 is SASEGT in the germline V gene. The CDR3 loop reads CATRLADRSYEQYF. The DNA for the CDR3 is TGTGCCACCAGGTTGGCGGACCGATCCTACGAGCAGTACTTC.